Each of the 10 T cell receptor beta chains below was sequenced from the same sample in a study of T cells in Graves' hyperthyroidism and ophthalmopathy (dated by TCRdb to the late 2010s). Library creation used multiplex PCR. TCRdb shows the sequencer as Illumina HiSeq 2000. The TCR beta CDR3 regions were amplified from RNA transcripts. The TCR CDR3 was subjected to a first round of RT-PCR using the HTBI primer set and the Qiagen OneStep RT-PCR kit. The public reads were reprocessed in TCRdb via fastp at Q25 and MiXCR, keeping in-frame beta chains. Each CDR3 protein appears once, grouped with its most common genes and DNA. Present in this sample are a few hundred thousand distinct CDR3 sequences, 22% of which were seen just once. The ten largest account for roughly 49% of the sample. Material: blood. The receptors come from a woman in her 70s with Graves' ophthalmopathy.

Many counts were recorded for this clonotype. This chain joins TRBV12-3 or TRBV12-4 and TRBJ2-5; TRBD2 aligns across 7 bases. CDR3 length: 15 amino acids. Trimming removed 1 base from V and 6 bases from J; junction bases left unmatched: 8. The CDR3 loop is CASSLGAGVGKTQYF. The CDR3 DNA is TGTGCCAGCAGTTTAGGTGCGGGGGTCGGAAAGACCCAGTACTTC.

This clonotype was counted only a few times. The rearrangement uses TRBV6-2 or TRBV6-3 and TRBJ2-7; 10 positions agree with TRBD1. V shed 1 base, J shed 5 bases, and the junction held 14 bases outside the gene matches. The CDR3 is made up of 18 amino acids. Germline CDR1 reads MNHEY; CDR2 reads SVGEGT. CDR3 protein: CASSYLGQGVGKSHEQYF. The CDR3, as DNA: TGTGCCAGCAGTTACTTAGGACAGGGGGTCGGAAAAAGTCACGAGCAGTACTTC.

V is TRBV9 and J is TRBJ1-1; 7 nucleotides line up with TRBD1. CDR1 SGDLS and CDR2 YYNGEE come from the germline V gene. The CDR3 has 13 amino acids. The trim removed 4 bases at V and 3 bases at J, leaving 3 bases unmatched. The chain's CDR3 is CASSQGGDTEAFF. Written as DNA, the CDR3 is TGTGCCAGCAGCCAGGGGGGGGACACTGAAGCTTTCTTT.

This clonotype was recorded a few times. The V and J genes are TRBV7-6 and TRBJ1-1; D not certain. Per germline, CDR1 SGHVS and CDR2 FNYEAQ. This CDR3 region has 14 residues. Trimming pared 6 bases from V and 2 bases from J, leaving 13 bases between. The CDR3 here is CASRSSTLNTEAFF. The CDR3 coding sequence is TGTGCCAGCAGGTCTTCTACATTAAACACTGAAGCTTTCTTT.

The chain joins TRBV27 to TRBJ2-3; maybe TRBD1 (6 bases). Germline V gene sequence: CDR1 MNHEY, CDR2 SMNVEV (reference sequence). This CDR3 is built from 15 residues. Trimming pared 6 bases from V and 2 bases from J, leaving 15 bases between. DNA of the CDR3: TGTGCCAGCAGCCCCGGACAGATTCTCACAGATACGCAGTATTTT. Encoded protein: CASSPGQILTDTQYF.

J is TRBJ2-4 and V is TRBV6-2 or TRBV6-3, with 9 nucleotides matching TRBD1. The CDR3 is 19 residues long. The J segment lost 0 bases and the V segment lost 4 bases, leaving 13 bases of the junction unmatched. Germline V gives CDR1 MNHEY, CDR2 SVGEGT. The CDR3 bases are TGTGCCAGCAGTTCGGCCGGGACAGGGAAGGCCCTAGCCAAAAACATTCAGTACTTC. Translating it yields CASSSAGTGKALAKNIQYF.

This chain uses TRBV27 with TRBJ1-4; D is unclear. V lost 4 bases, J lost 8 bases, and 14 bases lay in between. The CDR3 covers 14 residues. Germline values: CDR1 MNHEY, CDR2 SMNVEV (reference sequence). DNA for the CDR3: TGTGCCAGCAGTTATAGAGGGCCTCGGGAAAAACTGTTTTTT. This sequence encodes CASSYRGPREKLFF.

There are a few counts of this clonotype. The rearrangement joins TRBV24-1 to TRBJ2-7; 13 nucleotides line up with TRBD2. The V gene end was trimmed by 12 bases and the J gene end by 7 bases; junction bases not matched to a gene: 8. Looked up from germline, CDR1 is KGHDR and CDR2 is SFDVKD. The CDR3 runs to 13 residues. DNA of the CDR3: TGTGCCGTGACGACTAGCGGGAGGTCTGAGCAGTACTTC. Translation: CAVTTSGRSEQYF.

This chain joins TRBV28 and TRBJ2-3; 10 nucleotides line up with TRBD2. The trim removed 3 bases at V and 4 bases at J, leaving 10 bases unmatched. The CDR3 has 17 amino acids. The germline V gene has CDR1 MDHEN and CDR2 SYDVKM. As DNA, the CDR3 is TGTGCCAGCAGTTTCCTCCCTCTAGCGGGAGTTTCAGATACGCAGTATTTT. The encoded protein is CASSFLPLAGVSDTQYF.

J is TRBJ2-5 and V is TRBV5-1; D uncertain. From germline, CDR1 is SGHRS and CDR2 YFSETQ. The CDR3 spans 15 residues. With 4 bases removed from V and 1 base from J, the gap between germline ends came to 14 bases. The CDR3 reads CASSVGIQAQETQYF. The CDR3 DNA reads TGCGCCAGCAGCGTGGGAATACAAGCCCAAGAGACCCAGTACTTC.